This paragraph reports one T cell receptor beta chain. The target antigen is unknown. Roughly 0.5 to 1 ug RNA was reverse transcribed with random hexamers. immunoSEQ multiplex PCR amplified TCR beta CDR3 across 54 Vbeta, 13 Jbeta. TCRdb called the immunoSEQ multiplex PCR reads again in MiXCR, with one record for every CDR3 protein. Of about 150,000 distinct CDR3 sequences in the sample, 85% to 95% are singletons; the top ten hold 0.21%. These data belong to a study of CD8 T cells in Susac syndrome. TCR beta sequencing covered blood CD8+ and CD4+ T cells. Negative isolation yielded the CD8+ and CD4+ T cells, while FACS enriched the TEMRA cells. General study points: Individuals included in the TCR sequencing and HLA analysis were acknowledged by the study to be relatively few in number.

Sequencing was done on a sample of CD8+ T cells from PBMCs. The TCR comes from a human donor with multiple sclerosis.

CDR3 region: CASSIGPSYEQYF. The CDR3 DNA sequence: TGTGCCAGCAGCATAGGCCCTTCCTACGAGCAGTACTTC. This chain uses TRBV7-9 with TRBJ2-7; no clear D gene. Per the germline V gene, CDR1 is SEHNR and CDR2 is FQNEAQ (reference sequence). This CDR3 has 13 residues. V was cut by 5 bases and J by 1 base, with 9 bases left in between.